This record covers a single T cell receptor (beta chain). Its recognized antigen is unknown. No much larger clone exists at a distance of one base, and base qualities are not known. The source of the sample is a study of T cell changes during pregnancy in multiple sclerosis (dated 2019 in TCRdb). Study-wide context: Changes in the T cell repertoire over the course of pregnancy were examined in this study in women with multiple sclerosis.

Library preparation employed the immunoSEQ multiplex PCR assay. TCRdb took this table from immuneACCESS and kept in-frame rearrangements with V and J called. Such tables lack part of the clones; where checked against another copy, unresolved V genes explain under half of the gap, and the rest is unexplained. In all, the sample holds about 89,000 clones, and approximately 93% of those were seen once. More than 1.5% of the sample is taken by the ten largest. Sequencing used peripheral blood, obtained after pregnancy. The source of this sequence is a female donor in good health, enrolled as a control in a pregnancy study.

The CDR3 region: CASSLAGQGGYGYTF. In nucleotides, the sequence is TGCGCCAGCAGCTTGGCGGGGCAGGGGGGCTATGGCTACACCTTC. This chain is built from TRBV5-1 and TRBJ1-2; the central 7 bases match TRBD1. Via the germline V gene, CDR1 is SGHRS and CDR2 YFSETQ. V trim: 0 bases; J trim: 4 bases; unmatched bases: 6. The CDR3 contains 15 residues, cysteine and phenylalanine counted. The sequence is cut down to CDR3 DNA, 45 bases in frame from base 1.